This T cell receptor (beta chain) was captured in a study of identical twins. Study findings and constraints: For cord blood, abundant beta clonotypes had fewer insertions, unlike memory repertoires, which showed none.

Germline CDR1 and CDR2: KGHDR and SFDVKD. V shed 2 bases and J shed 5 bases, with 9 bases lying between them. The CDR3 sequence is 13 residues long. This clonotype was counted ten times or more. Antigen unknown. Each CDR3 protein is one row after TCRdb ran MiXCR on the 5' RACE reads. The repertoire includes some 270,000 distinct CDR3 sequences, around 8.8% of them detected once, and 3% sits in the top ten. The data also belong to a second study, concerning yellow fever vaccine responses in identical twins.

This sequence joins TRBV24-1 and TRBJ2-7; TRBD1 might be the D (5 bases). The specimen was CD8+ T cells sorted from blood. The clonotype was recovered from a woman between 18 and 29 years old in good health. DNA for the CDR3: TGTGCCACCAGTGATTGGTCAGGGAACGAGCAGTACTTC. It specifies CATSDWSGNEQYF.